The T cell receptor beta chain under discussion was sequenced for a study of T cell changes during pregnancy in multiple sclerosis. V lost 0 bases to trimming and J lost 3 bases; unmatched junction nucleotides: 11. This CDR3 has 17 amino acids. TCRdb's copy holds only in-frame clones and misses some; the assay was immunoSEQ multiplex PCR. The sample comprises tens of thousands of clones, roughly 90% of which are singletons, and roughly 2.1% rests with the top ten. This material consisted of peripheral blood, taken in the second trimester of pregnancy. The receptor's source is a female donor with multiple sclerosis, enrolled in a pregnancy study. This sequence joins TRBV6-7 and TRBJ2-7, with TRBD2 identical over 7 bases. TRBV6-7 is annotated as an ORF whose role is uncertain. The CDR3 loop reads CASSYSGPTSLFYEQYF. The CDR3 DNA sequence: TGTGCCAGCAGTTACTCGGGGCCGACTAGCTTGTTCTACGAGCAGTACTTC.